These T cell receptor beta chains were read from a single sample in a study of cytomegalovirus exposure and HLA in healthy donors. The repertoire was sequenced with immunoSEQ multiplex PCR; TCRdb's copy has only in-frame clones and lacks some. Of more than 300,000 clones in the sample, just over 85% are singletons; the top ten hold 0.65% to 0.85%. What was sequenced was PBMCs. Receptors were obtained from a woman aged 18-29 years in good health and CMV-seronegative. The CDR3 runs from the conserved cysteine through the conserved F or W. The D gene is left open where the match is weak. Size values are once, few and many counts, or a class for expanded clones, and some rows have none.

TRBV5-1,.,.,TRBJ2-7,CASKLADYEQYF,TGCGCCAGCAAACTAGCCGACTACGAGCAGTACTTC
TRBV11-1,.,.,TRBJ2-1,CASSLGGTYYNEQFF,TGTGCCAGCAGCTTAGGGGGGACATACTACAATGAGCAGTTCTTC
TRBV28,TRBD1,.,TRBJ2-7,CASSFGQGGGERCEQYF,TGTGCCAGCAGTTTTGGACAGGGAGGCGGGGAACGCTGCGAGCAGTACTTC
TRBV2,.,.,TRBJ2-5,CASSVTGSAETQYF,TGTGCCAGCAGTGTTACAGGATCTGCGGAGACCCAGTACTTC
TRBV6-6,TRBD1,.,TRBJ1-1,CASSPTGYTEAFF,TGTGCCAGCAGTCCGACAGGGTACACTGAAGCTTTCTTT
TRBV13,.,once,TRBJ1-2,CASSLEGIGF,TGTGCCAGCAGCTTAGAGGGGATCGGCTTC
TRBV19,TRBD1,.,TRBJ2-1,CASSTLQGAYPNEQFF,TGTGCCAGTAGTACCTTACAGGGGGCATATCCCAATGAGCAGTTCTTC
TRBV6-4,.,once,TRBJ2-1,CASSSGFSSYNEQFF,TGTGCCAGCAGTTCCGGGTTCAGCTCCTACAATGAGCAGTTCTTC
TRBV30,TRBD1,.,TRBJ2-2,CAWSEGQGLTGELFF,TGTGCCTGGAGTGAGGGACAGGGATTAACCGGGGAGCTGTTTTTT
TRBV4-3,.,.,TRBJ2-3,CASSQDRAGTDTQYF,TGCGCCAGCAGCCAAGACAGGGCGGGCACAGATACGCAGTATTTT